This T cell receptor (beta chain) was observed in a study of shared clonotypes between healthy human individuals. The assay was immunoSEQ multiplex PCR, and TCRdb's table has in-frame clones only and misses some. The data hold around 2,000,000 clones, with about 95% observed a single time. Concerning this clone itself: Its antigen is not identified.

Germline CDR1 is SGHVS and CDR2 is FQNEAQ. Trimming cost V 5 bases and J 3 bases; bases outside gene matches: 13. The CDR3 sequence is 17 residues long. Terminally differentiated effector memory CD45RA+ cells were left out of the naive CD8 fraction, which was CD45RO-negative and positively selected for CCR7. Study observations and caveats: The authors expected sequencing depth to affect clonotype sharing among donors. Rarefaction gave evidence that sorted-subset sequencing remained incomplete despite large depth.

J is TRBJ2-1 and V is TRBV7-8; 7 nucleotides align to TRBD2. Sequencing used naive CD8+ T cells sorted from blood. This TCR was recovered from a man younger than 30 in good health. This CDR3 is CASSAGLVSGGYNEQFF. CDR3 bases: TGTGCCAGCAGCGCCGGACTAGTATCGGGGGGCTACAATGAGCAGTTCTTC.